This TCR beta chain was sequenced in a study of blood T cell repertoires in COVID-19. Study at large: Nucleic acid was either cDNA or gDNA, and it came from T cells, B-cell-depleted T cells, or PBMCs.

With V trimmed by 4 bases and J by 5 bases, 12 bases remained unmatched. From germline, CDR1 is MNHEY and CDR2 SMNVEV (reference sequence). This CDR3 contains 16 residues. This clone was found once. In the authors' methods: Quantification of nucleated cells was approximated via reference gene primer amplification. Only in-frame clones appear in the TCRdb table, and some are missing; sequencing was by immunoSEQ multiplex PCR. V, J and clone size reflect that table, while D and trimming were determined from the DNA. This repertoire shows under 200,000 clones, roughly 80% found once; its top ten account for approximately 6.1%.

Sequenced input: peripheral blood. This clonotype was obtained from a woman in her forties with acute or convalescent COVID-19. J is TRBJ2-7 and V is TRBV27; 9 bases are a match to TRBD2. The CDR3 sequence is CASSSPRGGGGHEQYF. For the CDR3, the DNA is TGTGCCAGCAGTTCACCCCGCGGCGGGGGGGGCCACGAGCAGTACTTC.